This entry lists 29 T cell receptor beta chains sequenced from one sample in a study of OX40 agonist ivuxolimab in advanced cancers. Repertoires were generated with immunoSEQ multiplex PCR, while TCRdb's copy carries only in-frame clones and drops some. The top ten clones hold over 9.5% of a sample with 50,000 or so clones, approximately 83% of them seen once. The source material was CD4+ or CD8+ T cells sorted from blood, sampled in a trial of the OX40 agonist ivuxolimab. Every receptor here comes from an adult with an advanced solid tumor such as melanoma, head and neck, liver or kidney cancer.

V usage is TRBV29-1 and J usage is TRBJ2-7, with 9 bases identical to TRBD1. This CDR3 region has 12 residues. Trimming took 6 bases from V and 2 from J; bases not matched to a gene: 2. CDR1 and CDR2 (germline): SQVTM, ANQGSEA. This CDR3 is CSVGTGTYEQYF. The CDR3 nucleotides read TGCAGCGTCGGGACAGGGACCTACGAGCAGTACTTC.

The rearrangement uses TRBV6-5 and TRBJ1-4; 9 positions agree with TRBD1. Germline V gives CDR1 MNHEY, CDR2 SVGAGI. V lost 5 bases to trimming and J lost 4 bases; unmatched junction nucleotides: 5. This CDR3 contains 15 residues. The DNA of the CDR3 is TGTGCCAGCAGTAGAACAGGGGGCGTTAATGAAAAACTGTTTTTT. Translation: CASSRTGGVNEKLFF.

CDR3 nucleotide sequence: TGTGCCAGCAGCTTAGGAGGGGCCGTAGAGGGCTACACCTTC. Its translation: CASSLGGAVEGYTF. The V and J genes are TRBV11-2 and TRBJ1-2; D may be TRBD1 (5 bases). Germline CDR1 and CDR2: SGHAT and FQNNGV. V lost 1 base and J lost 8, with 14 bases in between. The CDR3 is made up of 14 amino acids.

The chain has TRBV2 and TRBJ2-1; 10 bases line up with TRBD2. CDR1 and CDR2 from the germline V gene are SNHLY and FYNNEI. The CDR3 is made up of 15 amino acids. V was pared by 6 bases and J by 4 bases, with 6 bases of the junction left unmatched. Written as DNA, the CDR3 is TGTGCCAGCAGCCCAGCGGGGGGGCGGTACAATGAGCAGTTCTTC. Translation: CASSPAGGRYNEQFF.

The chain links TRBV6-6 to TRBJ2-7; 8 bases map to TRBD1. This CDR3 region has 13 residues. Germline V gene lookup returns CDR1 MNHNY and CDR2 SVGAGI (reference sequence). V lost 10 bases and J lost 4; bases outside the gene matches: 9. The CDR3 region is CATTGAISYEQYF. In DNA form, the CDR3 reads TGTGCCACGACAGGGGCCATTTCATACGAGCAGTACTTC.

CDR3 nucleotide sequence: TGTGCCATCACCCCGACAGGGAGGATAGATACGCAGTATTTT. Protein product: CAITPTGRIDTQYF. The rearrangement joins TRBV10-3 to TRBJ2-3; D is perhaps TRBD1 (7 bases). V was pared by 7 bases and J by 5 bases, with 16 bases between. The length of the CDR3 is 14 residues. Germline assignment: CDR1 ENHRY and CDR2 SYGVKD.

The chain uses TRBV15 and TRBJ2-3, with 9 bases identical to TRBD2. CDR1 is LNHNV, CDR2 YYDKDF, per germline (reference sequence). There are 20 residues in the CDR3. The V gene end was trimmed by 3 bases and the J gene end by 3 bases; junction bases not matched to a gene: 19. CDR3 sequence: CATSSDLSGGGAYRTDTQYF. The CDR3 DNA reads as TGTGCCACCAGCAGTGACCTCTCTGGCGGGGGGGCCTATCGGACAGATACGCAGTATTTT.

This clone was seen a few times. The J gene is TRBJ1-5, the V gene TRBV4-1; D is ambiguous. The V gene lost 0 bases and the J gene lost 3 bases, with 9 bases spanning the gap. Germline CDR1 reads MGHRA; CDR2 reads YSYEKL. The CDR3 spans 15 residues. CDR3 residues: CASSQDNSYNQPQHF. CDR3 bases: TGCGCCAGCAGCCAAGATAACAGTTACAATCAGCCCCAGCATTTT.

The chain uses TRBV19 and TRBJ1-1; TRBD1 matches 9 bases. V lost 7 bases and J lost 2; bases outside the gene matches: 2. The germline gives CDR1 LNHDA, CDR2 SQIVND (reference sequence). The CDR3 is 13 amino acids. CDR3 sequence reads: CASKGQGNTEAFF. The CDR3 nucleotides read TGTGCCAGTAAGGGACAGGGCAACACTGAAGCTTTCTTT.

This chain connects TRBV27 to TRBJ2-7; D not resolved. Trimming stripped 0 bases from V and 3 bases from J, with 6 bases between. Per germline, CDR1 MNHEY and CDR2 SMNVEV (reference sequence). The CDR3 covers 13 residues. The CDR3 protein is CASSLSGSYEQYF. Here the CDR3 DNA reads TGTGCCAGCAGTTTATCGGGCAGCTACGAGCAGTACTTC.

A few counts support this clone. The chain employs TRBV7-8 and TRBJ2-1; possibly TRBD2 for D (5 bases). Trimming took off 3 bases at V and 0 bases at J, with 9 bases between the two ends. CDR1 is SGHVS and CDR2 is FQNEAQ in the germline V gene. The CDR3 spans 15 residues. The CDR3 nucleotides are TGTGCCAGCAGCTTTCCGGGGAGCTCCTACAATGAGCAGTTCTTC. This encodes CASSFPGSSYNEQFF. Full variable domain (rest looked up from reference TRBV7-8 and TRBJ2-1): GAGVSQSPRYKVAKRGQDVALRCDPISGHVSLFWYQQALGQGPEFLTYFQNEAQLDKSGLPSDRFFAERPEGSVSTLKIQRTQQEDSAVYLCASSFPGSSYNEQFFGPGTRLTVL.

This clone was picked up one time. This rearrangement joins TRBV28 to TRBJ1-6; D might be TRBD1 (6 bases). Trimming shortened V by 5 bases and J by 7 bases, and 18 bases separated the two germline ends. The V gene's germline CDR1 is MDHEN and CDR2 SYDVKM. This CDR3 contains 16 residues. CDR3 residues: CASSLQTGIRNSPLHF. CDR3 nucleotides: TGTGCCAGCAGTCTCCAGACAGGAATCAGAAATTCACCCCTCCACTTT.

The rearrangement joins TRBV7-9 to TRBJ1-1, with D possibly matching TRBD1 (6 bases). V was cut by 2 bases and J by 0 bases, with 10 bases left in between. Germline CDR1 is SEHNR and CDR2 is FQNEAQ (reference sequence). This CDR3 has 15 amino acids. CDR3 region: CASSLKGVLNTEAFF. The CDR3 DNA is TGTGCCAGCAGCTTAAAGGGGGTCCTGAACACTGAAGCTTTCTTT. The variable domain in full, with the rest retrieved from reference TRBV7-9 and TRBJ1-1, is DTGVSQNPRHKITKRGQNVTFRCDPISEHNRLYWYRQTLGQGPEFLTYFQNEAQLEKSRLLSDRFSAERPKGSFSTLEIQRTEQGDSAMYLCASSLKGVLNTEAFFGQGTRLTVV.

The chain combines TRBV6-5 with TRBJ2-3; D perhaps matches TRBD2 (7 bases). The germline CDR1 and CDR2 sequences are MNHEY and SVGAGI. CDR3 length equals 16 residues. Trimming shortened V by 4 bases and J by 2 bases, and 16 bases separated the two germline ends. For the CDR3, the DNA is TGTGCCAGCAGTTCGCAATCGGGGGGCTACACAGATACGCAGTATTTT. Translation: CASSSQSGGYTDTQYF.

V gene TRBV29-1 combines with J gene TRBJ1-1; D may be TRBD1 (6 bases). The germline V gene encodes CDR1 SQVTM and CDR2 ANQGSEA. With 5 bases removed from V and 4 bases from J, the gap between germline ends came to 17 bases. This CDR3 comprises 14 residues. CDR3 sequence (DNA): TGCAGCGTTTCAGGGGTTTATTTGGCCACTGAAGCTTTCTTT. It yields the protein CSVSGVYLATEAFF.

Remarks on this clone: Because it lacks the conserved phenylalanine or tryptophan at the end, this CDR3 is likely a read error. This rearrangement joins TRBV19 to TRBJ1-6, with D possibly TRBD1 on 5 matching bases. This CDR3 has 17 amino acids. The ends were cut back, 3 bases at V and 0 bases at J, with 12 bases in the middle. CDR1 and CDR2 from the germline V gene are LNHDA and SQIVND (reference sequence). CDR3 amino acids: CASSIRGGGSYNSPLHL. The CDR3 DNA follows: TGTGCCAGTAGTATTCGAGGTGGGGGCTCCTATAATTCACCCCTCCACCTT.

CDR3 sequence (DNA): TGTGCCAGCAGTTACCCGGGCAGGGGCACAGATACGCAGTATTTT. It codes for CASSYPGRGTDTQYF. This chain joins TRBV6-5 and TRBJ2-3; D possibly corresponds to TRBD1 (5 bases). Germline CDR1 and CDR2: MNHEY and SVGAGI. V was clipped by 2 bases and J by 1 base, with 10 bases between them. The CDR3 is 15 amino acids.

V is TRBV27 and J is TRBJ1-1, with D possibly being TRBD1 (6 bases). The CDR3 runs 13 residues. The germline V gene has CDR1 MNHEY and CDR2 SMNVEV (reference sequence). The ends were cut back, 2 bases at V and 5 bases at J, with 9 bases in the middle. CDR3 protein: CASSLEDRTEAFF. The CDR3, as DNA: TGTGCCAGCAGTTTAGAGGACAGAACTGAAGCTTTCTTT.

The chain has TRBV7-9 and TRBJ1-1, with unresolved D. Germline loops: CDR1 SEHNR, CDR2 FQNEAQ (reference sequence). Trimming shortened V by 2 bases and J by 0 bases, and 10 bases separated the two germline ends. The CDR3 length is 15 residues. CDR3 region: CASSLSVGMNTEAFF. CDR3 DNA sequence: TGTGCCAGCAGCTTATCTGTGGGGATGAACACTGAAGCTTTCTTT.

V gene TRBV6-1 combines with J gene TRBJ1-1; TRBD1 matches at 8 bases. With 3 bases clipped from V and 1 base from J, the junction kept 1 base outside the gene matches. The CDR3 is 14 residues long. Per germline, CDR1 MNHNS and CDR2 SASEGT. This CDR3 reads CASSDDRGNTEAFF. The CDR3 nucleotides are TGTGCCAGCAGTGATGACAGGGGGAACACTGAAGCTTTCTTT.

This chain connects TRBV6-5 to TRBJ2-1; no firm D call. The CDR3 has 15 amino acids. With 0 bases removed from V and 7 bases from J, the gap between germline ends came to 13 bases. CDR1 is MNHEY, CDR2 SVGAGI, per germline. CDR3 in DNA: TGTGCCAGCAGTTACTCAGGGTCCCTTCGGAATGAGCAGTTCTTC. Amino acid sequence: CASSYSGSLRNEQFF.

Note on this clone: Mismatch with germline at one junction end may stem from a read error. The chain joins TRBV7-9 to TRBJ2-1; the D is unclear. The length of the CDR3 is 16 residues. Germline V gene data show CDR1 as SEHNR and CDR2 as FQNEAQ (reference sequence). The CDR3 loop is CASNLVSVGWGNEQFF. The CDR3 DNA sequence: TGTGCCAGCAACTTAGTGTCCGTGGGGTGGGGCAATGAGCAGTTCTTC.

The CDR3 region has the DNA TGTGCCAGCAGCCACAGGGGGAATGAGCAGTTCTTC. Translation: CASSHRGNEQFF. V usage is TRBV5-4 and J usage is TRBJ2-1; 8 nucleotides align to TRBD1. Germline-derived CDR1 and CDR2 are SGHNT and YYREEE (reference sequence). With 4 bases clipped from V and 7 bases from J, the junction kept 1 base outside the gene matches. This CDR3 comprises 12 residues.

The DNA of the CDR3 is TGTGCCAGCAGCATGGGACAGGGAATGGAGACCCAGTACTTC. Translation gives CASSMGQGMETQYF. The chain links TRBV5-6 to TRBJ2-5; 9 bases line up with TRBD1. Germline CDR1 reads SGHDT; CDR2 reads YYEEEE. V lost 4 bases and J lost 5; bases outside the gene matches: 6. The CDR3 extends over 14 amino acids.

The V call is TRBV4-1, the J call TRBJ1-3; D is ambiguous. Germline CDR1 and CDR2: MGHRA and YSYEKL. Deletions cut 4 bases from V and 4 bases from J, with 5 bases between. CDR3 length equals 12 residues. The CDR3 DNA reads TGCGCCAGCAGCCCTCGGGGAAACACCATATATTTT. It translates to CASSPRGNTIYF.

The chain employs TRBV4-1 and TRBJ2-3; D remains ambiguous. CDR1 MGHRA and CDR2 YSYEKL come from the germline V gene. The V end lost 0 bases, the J end lost 4 bases, and 17 bases lay between the germline ends. This CDR3 is 17 amino acids long. The CDR3 DNA is TGCGCCAGCAGCCAAGATTGGGCACCCCAGGTCTCAGATACGCAGTATTTT. Translation: CASSQDWAPQVSDTQYF.

The chain has TRBV7-9 and TRBJ1-1, with a weak D call TRBD1 (5 bases). The ends were cut back, 1 base at V and 11 bases at J, with 11 bases in the middle. The germline V gene encodes CDR1 SEHNR and CDR2 FQNEAQ (reference sequence). The CDR3 loop spans 12 amino acids. CDR3 residues: CASSLGGVAAFF. CDR3 bases: TGTGCCAGCAGCTTAGGGGGGGTGGCGGCTTTCTTT.

V and J are TRBV6-5 and TRBJ2-5, with D perhaps assigned TRBD1 or TRBD2 (5 bases each). The CDR3 length is 13 residues. Germline values: CDR1 MNHEY, CDR2 SVGAGI. V shed 6 bases and J shed 5 bases, with 13 bases lying between them. CDR3: CASRLGTAETQYF. The CDR3, as DNA: TGTGCCAGCAGGCTCGGGACCGCCGAGACCCAGTACTTC.

The chain uses TRBV9 and TRBJ1-6, with D possibly matching TRBD1 (5 bases). Germline loops: CDR1 SGDLS, CDR2 YYNGEE. The CDR3 contains 15 residues. The V end was cut by 0 bases, the J end by 9 bases, with 13 bases between. The CDR3 reads CASSVGGMGGSPLHF. The DNA for the CDR3 is TGTGCCAGCAGCGTAGGGGGAATGGGGGGTTCACCCCTCCACTTT.